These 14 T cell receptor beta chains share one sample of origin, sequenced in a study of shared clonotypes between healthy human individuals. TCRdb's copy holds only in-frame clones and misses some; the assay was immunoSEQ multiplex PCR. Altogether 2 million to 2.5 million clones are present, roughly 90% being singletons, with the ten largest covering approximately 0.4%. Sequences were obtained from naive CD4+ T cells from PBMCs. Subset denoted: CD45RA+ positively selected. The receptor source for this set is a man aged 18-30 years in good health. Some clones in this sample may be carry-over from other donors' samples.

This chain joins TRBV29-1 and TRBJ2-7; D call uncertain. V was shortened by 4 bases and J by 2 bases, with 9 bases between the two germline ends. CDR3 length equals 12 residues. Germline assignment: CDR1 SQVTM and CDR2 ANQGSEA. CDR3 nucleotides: TGCAGCGTTGCGCGATTGCCCTACGAGCAGTACTTC. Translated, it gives CSVARLPYEQYF.

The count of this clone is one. The CDR3 is CASSGELGGGAPDKVNEQFF. The CDR3 DNA follows: TGCGCCAGCAGTGGGGAACTCGGAGGGGGGGCGCCGGACAAGGTAAATGAGCAGTTCTTC. The chain links TRBV10-1 to TRBJ2-1, with D possibly being TRBD2 (7 bases). The CDR3 is 20 residues long. V lost 4 bases and J 7 bases, leaving 32 bases between the germline ends. Germline V CDR1 and CDR2: WNHNN, SYGVQD (reference sequence).

CDR3 protein: CASSEGGTAAYEQYF. The CDR3 DNA follows: TGTGCCAGCAGCGAGGGCGGGACAGCAGCCTACGAGCAGTACTTC. The chain couples TRBV9 to TRBJ2-7; D is possibly TRBD1 (7 bases). The CDR3 totals 15 residues. Trimming stripped 3 bases from V and 2 bases from J, with 15 bases between. From germline, CDR1 is SGDLS and CDR2 YYNGEE.

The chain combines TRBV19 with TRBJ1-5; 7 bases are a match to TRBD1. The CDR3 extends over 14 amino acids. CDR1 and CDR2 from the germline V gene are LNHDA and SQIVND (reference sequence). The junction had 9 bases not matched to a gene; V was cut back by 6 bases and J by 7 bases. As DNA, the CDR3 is TGTGCCAGTAGAATATTGGGGACAGCCCAGCCCCAGCATTTT. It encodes CASRILGTAQPQHF.

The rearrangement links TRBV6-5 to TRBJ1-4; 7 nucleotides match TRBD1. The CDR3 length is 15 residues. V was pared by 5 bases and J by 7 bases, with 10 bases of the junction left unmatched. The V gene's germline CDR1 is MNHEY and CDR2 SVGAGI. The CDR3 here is CASSLTTGMGEKLFF. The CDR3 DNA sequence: TGTGCCAGCAGTCTTACGACAGGGATGGGTGAAAAACTGTTTTTT.

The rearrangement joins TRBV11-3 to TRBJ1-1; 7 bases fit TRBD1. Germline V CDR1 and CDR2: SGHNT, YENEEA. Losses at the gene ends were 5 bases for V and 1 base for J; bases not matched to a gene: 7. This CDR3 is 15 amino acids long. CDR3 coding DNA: TGTGCCAGCAGCCTAGGCGGGACAGCGAACACTGAAGCTTTCTTT. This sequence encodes CASSLGGTANTEAFF. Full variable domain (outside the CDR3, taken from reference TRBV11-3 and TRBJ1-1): EAGVVQSPRYKIIEKKQPVAFWCNPISGHNTLYWYLQNLGQGPELLIRYENEEAVDDSQLPKDRFSAERLKGVDSTLKIQPAELGDSAVYLCASSLGGTANTEAFFGQGTRLTVV.

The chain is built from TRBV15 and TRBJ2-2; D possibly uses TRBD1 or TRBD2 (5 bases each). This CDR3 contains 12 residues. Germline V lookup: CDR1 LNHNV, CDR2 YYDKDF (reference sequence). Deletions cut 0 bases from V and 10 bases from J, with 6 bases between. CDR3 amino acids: CATSREGEELFF. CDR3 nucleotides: TGTGCCACCAGCAGAGAGGGGGAGGAGCTGTTTTTT.

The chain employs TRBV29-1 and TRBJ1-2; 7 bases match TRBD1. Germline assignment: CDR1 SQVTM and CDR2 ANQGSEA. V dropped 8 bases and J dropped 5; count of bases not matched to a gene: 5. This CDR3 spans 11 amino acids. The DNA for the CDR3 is TGCAGCTCCCCCAGGGGGTATGGCTACACCTTC. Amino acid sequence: CSSPRGYGYTF.

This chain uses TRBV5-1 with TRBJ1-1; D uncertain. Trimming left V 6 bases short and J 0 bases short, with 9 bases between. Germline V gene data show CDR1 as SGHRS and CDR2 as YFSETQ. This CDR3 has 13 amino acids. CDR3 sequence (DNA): TGCGCCAGCAAGGGTCCCATGAACACTGAAGCTTTCTTT. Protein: CASKGPMNTEAFF.

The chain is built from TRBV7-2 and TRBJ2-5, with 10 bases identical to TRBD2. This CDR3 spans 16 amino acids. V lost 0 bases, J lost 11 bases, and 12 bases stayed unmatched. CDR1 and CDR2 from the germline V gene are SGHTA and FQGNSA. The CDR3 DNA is TGTGCCAGCAGCTTAGCGTATGGTCTAGCGGGAGATGCGCAGTACTTC. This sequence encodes CASSLAYGLAGDAQYF.

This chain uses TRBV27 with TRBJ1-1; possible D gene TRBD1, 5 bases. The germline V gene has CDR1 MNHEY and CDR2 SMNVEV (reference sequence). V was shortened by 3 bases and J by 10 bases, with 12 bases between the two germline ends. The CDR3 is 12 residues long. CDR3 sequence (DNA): TGTGCCAGCAGTTTTTCCGGGGCGAGAGCTTTCTTT. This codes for CASSFSGARAFF.

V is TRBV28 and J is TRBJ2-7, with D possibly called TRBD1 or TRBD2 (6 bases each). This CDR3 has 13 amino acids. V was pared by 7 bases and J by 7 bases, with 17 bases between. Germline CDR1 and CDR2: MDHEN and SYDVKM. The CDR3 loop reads CASTGDTRGEQYF. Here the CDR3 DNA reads TGTGCCAGCACCGGGGACACCCGGGGGGAGCAGTACTTC.

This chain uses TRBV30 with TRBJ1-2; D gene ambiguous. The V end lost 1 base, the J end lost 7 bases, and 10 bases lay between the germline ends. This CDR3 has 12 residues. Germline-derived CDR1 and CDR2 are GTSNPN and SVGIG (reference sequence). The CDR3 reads CAWSGELSGYTF. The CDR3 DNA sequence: TGTGCCTGGAGTGGCGAGCTGAGTGGCTACACCTTC.

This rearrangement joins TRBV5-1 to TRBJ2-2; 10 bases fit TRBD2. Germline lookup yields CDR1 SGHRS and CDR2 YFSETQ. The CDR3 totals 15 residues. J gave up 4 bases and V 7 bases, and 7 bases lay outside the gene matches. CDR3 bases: TGCGCCAGCCGCCCTAGCGGGGGAACCACCGGGGAGCTGTTTTTT. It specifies CASRPSGGTTGELFF.